One and the same sample provided the 7 T cell receptor beta chains below, sequenced in a study of neurological immune-mediated disorders. TCRdb reprocessed the 5' RACE reads via MiXCR and lists one record per CDR3 protein. This repertoire shows some 15,000 distinct CDR3 sequences, roughly 7% found once; its top ten account for approximately 24%. Sequencing was carried out using CD8+ T cells from blood. These receptors all come from a woman aged 40 to 49 in good health.

This clonotype was seen many times. This chain connects TRBV4-2 to TRBJ2-3; 10 positions agree with TRBD2. CDR3 length equals 16 residues. V gave up 0 bases and J gave up 3 bases; unmatched junction bases: 3. The germline V gene encodes CDR1 LGHNA and CDR2 YNFKEQ. CDR3 nucleotides: TGTGCCAGCAGCCAAGATGGGACTAGCGTTACAGATACGCAGTATTTT. Its protein product is CASSQDGTSVTDTQYF.

This clonotype was seen many times. The rearrangement uses TRBV7-2 and TRBJ2-1; D is undetermined. This CDR3 contains 11 residues. Trimming removed 4 bases from V and 7 bases from J, with 5 bases in between. Germline CDR1 reads SGHTA; CDR2 reads FQGNSA. The CDR3 loop reads CASSWWNEQFF. The DNA for the CDR3 is TGTGCCAGCAGCTGGTGGAATGAGCAGTTCTTC. Variable domain in full (rest from reference TRBV7-2 and TRBJ2-1): GAGVSQSPSNKVTEKGKDVELRCDPISGHTALYWYRQSLGQGLEFLIYFQGNSAPDKSGLPSDRFSAERTGGSVSTLTIQRTQQEDSAVYLCASSWWNEQFFGPGTRLTVL.

The rearrangement uses TRBV20-1 and TRBJ2-7, with 13 bases matching TRBD2. V gave up 4 bases and J gave up 2 bases; unmatched junction bases: 8. The CDR3 is 16 amino acids. Germline CDR1 and CDR2: DFQATT and SNEGSKA (reference sequence). The CDR3 loop is CSANMGLAGFTYEQYF. CDR3 nucleotides: TGCAGTGCTAACATGGGACTAGCGGGGTTCACCTACGAGCAGTACTTC.

This clonotype has ten or more counts. V gene TRBV5-6 combines with J gene TRBJ2-7; D not resolved. V was trimmed by 2 bases and J by 3 bases, leaving 12 bases between them. Germline V gene data show CDR1 as SGHDT and CDR2 as YYEEEE. The CDR3 sequence is 14 residues long. CDR3 sequence: CASSLAWQNYEQYF. DNA for the CDR3: TGTGCCAGCAGCTTAGCATGGCAGAACTACGAGCAGTACTTC.

This clonotype was seen at least ten times. The gene calls are TRBV7-2 and TRBJ2-1; 7 bases map to TRBD1. The CDR3 contains 16 residues. The junction had 4 bases not matched to a gene; V was cut back by 2 bases and J by 0 bases. Germline V gives CDR1 SGHTA, CDR2 FQGNSA. CDR3 sequence: CASSLSGTDSYNEQFF. CDR3 nucleotides: TGTGCCAGCAGCTTAAGTGGGACAGACTCCTACAATGAGCAGTTCTTC.

Comment on this clonotype: A much more abundant neighbour one base away suggests this may be a read error. The chain combines TRBV4-2 with TRBJ2-7; tentative D call: TRBD2 (5 bases). Germline CDR1 is LGHNA and CDR2 is YNFKEQ. The CDR3 sequence is 17 residues long. The CDR3: CVSSQDLRGLGTYEQYF. In DNA, the CDR3 is TGTGTCAGCAGCCAAGATCTTCGAGGGTTAGGGACCTACGAGCAGTACTTC.

This CDR3 reads CASSLDRTGGNPQYF. CDR3 bases: TGTGCCAGCAGCTTGGACCGGACAGGGGGCAACCCGCAGTACTTC. The chain joins TRBV5-4 to TRBJ2-7; 11 bases agree with TRBD1. The CDR3 has 15 residues. Germline V gene data show CDR1 as SGHNT and CDR2 as YYREEE (reference sequence). V lost 0 bases to trimming and J lost 9 bases; unmatched junction nucleotides: 8.